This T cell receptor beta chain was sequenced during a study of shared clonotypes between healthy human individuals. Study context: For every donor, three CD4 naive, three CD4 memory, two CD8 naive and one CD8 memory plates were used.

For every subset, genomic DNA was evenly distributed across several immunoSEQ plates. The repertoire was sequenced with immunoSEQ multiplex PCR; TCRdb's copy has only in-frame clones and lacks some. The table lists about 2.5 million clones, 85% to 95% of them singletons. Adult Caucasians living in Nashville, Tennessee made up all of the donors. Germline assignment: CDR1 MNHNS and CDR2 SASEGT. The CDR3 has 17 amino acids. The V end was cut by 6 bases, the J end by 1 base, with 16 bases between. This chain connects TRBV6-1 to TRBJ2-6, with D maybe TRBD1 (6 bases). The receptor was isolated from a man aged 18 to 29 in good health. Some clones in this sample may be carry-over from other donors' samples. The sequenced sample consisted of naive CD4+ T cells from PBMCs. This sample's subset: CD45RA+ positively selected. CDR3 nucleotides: TGTGCCAGCAGAGAAACCGGGACAAGATCTGGGGCCAACGTCCTGACTTTC. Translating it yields CASRETGTRSGANVLTF.